This TCR beta chain was identified in a study of T cells in narcolepsy. Study background: Patients with NT1 or NT2 and healthy control donors were enrolled. Broader study findings: Blood of same and different patients, but not healthy controls, reportedly held recurring autoreactive clonotypes. No autoreactive T cell clone sequences appeared in some memory CD4+ repertoires. Same-patient CSF and blood CD4+ T cell clonotypes included HCRT-specific and TRIB2-specific autoreactive ones.

This CDR3 contains 14 residues. Germline V gene sequence: CDR1 SGHRS, CDR2 YFSETQ. The V and J ends lost 5 bases and 7 bases respectively, with 16 bases between them. The repertoire was sequenced with immunoSEQ multiplex PCR; TCRdb's copy has only in-frame clones and lacks some. The table includes 15,000 to 20,000 clones, 80% to 90% detected once. In the case of this clone: What it recognizes is unknown.

The chain carries TRBV5-1 and TRBJ2-1, with a tentative D call TRBD1 (5 bases). The sequenced material came from memory (CD45RA-) CD4+ T cells from blood. The receptor comes from a human donor in good health. The CDR3: CASRWGGASNEQFF. The CDR3 DNA follows: TGCGCCAGCAGGTGGGGTGGGGCGTCGAATGAGCAGTTCTTC.